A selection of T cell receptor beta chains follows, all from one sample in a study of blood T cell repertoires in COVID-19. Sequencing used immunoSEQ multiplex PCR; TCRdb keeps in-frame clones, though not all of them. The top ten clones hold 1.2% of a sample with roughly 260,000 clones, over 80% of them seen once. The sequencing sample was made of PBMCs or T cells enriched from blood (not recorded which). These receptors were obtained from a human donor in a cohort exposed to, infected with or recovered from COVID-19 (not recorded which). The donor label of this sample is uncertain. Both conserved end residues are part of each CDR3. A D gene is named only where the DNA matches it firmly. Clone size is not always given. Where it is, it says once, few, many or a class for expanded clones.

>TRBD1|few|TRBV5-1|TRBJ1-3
CASSRGGAPDTIYF
TGCGCCAGCAGCAGAGGGGGCGCCCCGGACACCATATATTTT
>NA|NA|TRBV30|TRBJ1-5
CAWSVEVNQPQHF
TGTGCCTGGAGTGTAGAGGTGAATCAGCCCCAGCATTTT
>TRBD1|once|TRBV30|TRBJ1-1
CAWSVGTGEYTEAFF
TGTGCCTGGAGTGTAGGGACAGGGGAGTACACTGAAGCTTTCTTT
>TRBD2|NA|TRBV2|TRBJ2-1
CASSGQSGGPYNEQFF
TGTGCCAGCAGTGGACAGAGCGGGGGACCCTACAATGAGCAGTTCTTC
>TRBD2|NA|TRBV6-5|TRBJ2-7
CASSQAGGYEQYF
TGTGCCAGCAGTCAGGCCGGGGGGTACGAGCAGTACTTC
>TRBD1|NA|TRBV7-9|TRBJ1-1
CASSPTGGSTEAFF
TGTGCCAGCAGTCCGACAGGGGGTAGTACTGAAGCTTTCTTT
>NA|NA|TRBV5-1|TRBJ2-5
CASSGGTPQETQYF
TGCGCCAGCAGCGGAGGGACTCCTCAAGAGACCCAGTACTTC
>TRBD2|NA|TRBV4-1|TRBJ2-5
CASSLEGGDLQETQYF
TGCGCCAGCAGCCTAGAGGGAGGGGACCTCCAAGAGACCCAGTACTTC
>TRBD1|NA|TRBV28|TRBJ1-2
CASSKGQGLGGYTF
TGTGCCAGCAGTAAAGGACAGGGTCTGGGTGGCTACACCTTC
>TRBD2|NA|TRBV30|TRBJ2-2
CAWSDLAGGPNTGELFF
TGTGCCTGGAGTGACTTAGCGGGGGGCCCGAACACCGGGGAGCTGTTTTTT
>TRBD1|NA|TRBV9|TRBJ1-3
CASTGGQGEPGNTIYF
TGTGCCAGCACCGGGGGACAGGGGGAGCCAGGAAACACCATATATTTT
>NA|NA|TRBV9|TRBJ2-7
CASSVEGDVNYEQYF
TGTGCCAGCAGCGTAGAGGGGGACGTGAACTACGAGCAGTACTTC
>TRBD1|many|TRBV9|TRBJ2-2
CASSVGQGVAGELFF
TGTGCCAGCAGCGTGGGGCAGGGGGTCGCCGGGGAGCTGTTTTTT
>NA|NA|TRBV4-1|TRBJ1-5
CASSHPGRDSNQPQHF
TGCGCCAGCAGCCATCCTGGACGGGATAGCAATCAGCCCCAGCATTTT
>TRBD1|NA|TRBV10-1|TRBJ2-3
CASSEIQGADFGTQYF
TGCGCCAGCAGTGAGATACAGGGGGCGGATTTCGGAACGCAGTATTTT
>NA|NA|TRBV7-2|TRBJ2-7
CASSLELTYEQYF
TGTGCCAGCAGCTTAGAACTGACCTACGAGCAGTACTTC
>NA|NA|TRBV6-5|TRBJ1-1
CASSYHGGPGTEAFF
TGTGCCAGCAGTTACCACGGGGGGCCGGGGACTGAAGCTTTCTTT
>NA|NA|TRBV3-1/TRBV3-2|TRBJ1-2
CASSPGAVYGYTF
TGTGCCAGCAGCCCTGGGGCGGTCTATGGCTACACCTTC
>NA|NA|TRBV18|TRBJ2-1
CASSPRGGPTPDEIYNEQFF
TGTGCCAGCTCACCACGGGGGGGCCCGACCCCCGATGAGATATACAATGAGCAGTTCTTC
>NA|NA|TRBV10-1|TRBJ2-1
CASSDPKNSDEQFF
TGCGCCAGCAGTGATCCTAAGAATTCGGATGAGCAGTTCTTC
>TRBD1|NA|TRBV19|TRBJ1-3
CASKGQGTGNTIYF
TGTGCCAGTAAGGGACAGGGGACTGGAAACACCATATATTTT
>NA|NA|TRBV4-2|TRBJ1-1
CASSQVQGSDTEAFF
TGTGCCAGCAGCCAAGTACAGGGTTCGGACACTGAAGCTTTCTTT
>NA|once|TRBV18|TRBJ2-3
CASSPAGRTDTQYF
TGTGCCAGCTCACCAGCGGGGAGGACAGATACGCAGTATTTT
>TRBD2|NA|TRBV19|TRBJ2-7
CASSLLAGASTYEQYF
TGTGCCAGTAGTCTATTAGCGGGGGCGAGTACCTACGAGCAGTACTTC
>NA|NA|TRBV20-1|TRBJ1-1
CSASRGLGAFF
TGCAGTGCCAGCCGGGGTCTTGGAGCTTTCTTT
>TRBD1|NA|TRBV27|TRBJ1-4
CASRGTASEKLFF
TGTGCCAGCAGGGGGACAGCGAGTGAAAAACTGTTTTTT
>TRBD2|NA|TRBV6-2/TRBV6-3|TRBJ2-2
CASSYSKAGVNTGELFF
TGTGCCAGCAGTTACTCGAAAGCGGGGGTGAACACCGGGGAGCTGTTTTTT
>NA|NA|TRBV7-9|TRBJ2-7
CASSLGFRGSGSHHEQYF
TGTGCCAGCAGCTTAGGGTTCAGGGGCTCCGGTTCGCATCACGAGCAGTACTTC
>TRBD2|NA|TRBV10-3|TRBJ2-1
CAISAGTSGGAKASYNEQFF
TGTGCCATCAGTGCCGGGACTAGCGGGGGGGCCAAGGCATCCTACAATGAGCAGTTCTTC
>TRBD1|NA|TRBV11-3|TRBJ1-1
CASSSGTGNTEAFF
TGTGCCAGCAGCTCAGGGACAGGCAACACTGAAGCTTTCTTT
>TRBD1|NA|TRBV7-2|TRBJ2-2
CASSLGQGHTGELFF
TGTGCCAGCAGCCTCGGACAGGGACACACCGGGGAGCTGTTTTTT
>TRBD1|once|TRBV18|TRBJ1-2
CASSPPAGGGDYGYTF
TGTGCCAGCTCACCACCGGCAGGGGGCGGCGACTATGGCTACACCTTC
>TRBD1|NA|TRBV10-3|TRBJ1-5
CAIRGQGYQPQHF
TGTGCCATACGGGGACAGGGGTACCAGCCCCAGCATTTT
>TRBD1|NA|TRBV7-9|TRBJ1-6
CASSWLKGQGTPLHF
TGTGCCAGCAGCTGGTTAAAAGGACAGGGAACACCCCTCCACTTT
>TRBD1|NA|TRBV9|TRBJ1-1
CASSALQGGTEAFF
TGTGCCAGCAGCGCTCTACAGGGGGGCACTGAAGCTTTCTTT
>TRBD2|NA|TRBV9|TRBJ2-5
CASSATGTSGGQETQYF
TGTGCCAGCAGCGCGACAGGGACTAGCGGGGGCCAAGAGACCCAGTACTTC
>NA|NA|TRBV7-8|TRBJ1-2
CASSPTLYGYTF
TGTGCCAGCAGCCCGACTCTCTATGGCTACACCTTC
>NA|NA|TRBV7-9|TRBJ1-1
CASSQRGGMNTEAFF
TGTGCCAGCAGCCAGAGGGGGGGTATGAACACTGAAGCTTTCTTT
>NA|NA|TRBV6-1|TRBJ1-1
CASSEKARGALNMNTEAFF
TGTGCCAGCAGTGAAAAGGCCCGCGGGGCGTTGAATATGAACACTGAAGCTTTCTTT
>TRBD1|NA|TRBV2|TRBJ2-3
CASSLDRETDTQYF
TGTGCCAGCAGTCTGGACAGGGAAACAGATACGCAGTATTTT
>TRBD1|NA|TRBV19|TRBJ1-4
CASSIQGARANEKLFF
TGTGCCAGTAGTATACAGGGGGCGCGAGCTAATGAAAAACTGTTTTTT
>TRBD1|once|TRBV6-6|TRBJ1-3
CASKTTGGVGNTIYF
TGTGCCAGCAAAACCACAGGGGGGGTTGGAAACACCATATATTTT
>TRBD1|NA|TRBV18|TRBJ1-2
CASSRDRGFGYTF
TGTGCCAGCTCGCGGGACAGGGGGTTTGGCTACACCTTC
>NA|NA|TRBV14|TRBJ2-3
CASSQDGVRADTQYF
TGTGCCAGCAGCCAAGATGGGGTGCGGGCAGATACGCAGTATTTT
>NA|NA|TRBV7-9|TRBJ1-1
CASQRTGYPEAFF
TGTGCCAGCCAACGCACAGGGTACCCTGAAGCTTTCTTT
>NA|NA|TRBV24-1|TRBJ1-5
CATSDTGQGFQPQHF
TGTGCCACCAGTGACACGGGTCAGGGCTTTCAGCCCCAGCATTTT
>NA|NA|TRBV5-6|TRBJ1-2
CASSQGQGNYGYTF
TGTGCCAGCAGCCAGGGTCAGGGAAACTATGGCTACACCTTC
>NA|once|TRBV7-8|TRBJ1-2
CASSPVYSNYGYTF
TGTGCCAGCAGTCCCGTTTATTCCAACTATGGCTACACCTTC
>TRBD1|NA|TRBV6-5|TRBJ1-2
CASSRSTGVNYGYTF
TGTGCCAGCAGTCGAAGCACAGGGGTGAACTATGGCTACACCTTC
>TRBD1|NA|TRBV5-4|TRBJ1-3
CASSPETGGSGNTIYF
TGTGCCAGCAGCCCGGAGACAGGGGGCTCTGGAAACACCATATATTTT